The table lists the clone carrying this TCR beta chain with many counts. Investigators amplified TCR beta CDR3 regions from RNA transcripts. The authors performed first-round RT-PCR with HTBI primers and then a second-round multiplex PCR. TCRdb re-derived calls from the multiplex PCR reads in MiXCR, one entry per CDR3 protein. In the table there are some 360,000 distinct CDR3 sequences, roughly 17% of which are singletons. This record belongs to a study of Graves' ophthalmopathy and Graves' hyperthyroidism. The CDR3 runs 13 residues. The V end lost 4 bases, the J end lost 6 bases, and 13 bases lay between the germline ends. Per germline, CDR1 SGHRS and CDR2 YFSETQ.

Sample: peripheral blood. V usage is TRBV5-1 and J usage is TRBJ1-2; no reliable D call. The source of this sequence is an adult woman with stable Graves' hyperthyroidism. The CDR3 coding sequence is TGCGCCAGCAGCCGGGAGGACGTCCATGGCTACACCTTC. It codes for CASSREDVHGYTF.